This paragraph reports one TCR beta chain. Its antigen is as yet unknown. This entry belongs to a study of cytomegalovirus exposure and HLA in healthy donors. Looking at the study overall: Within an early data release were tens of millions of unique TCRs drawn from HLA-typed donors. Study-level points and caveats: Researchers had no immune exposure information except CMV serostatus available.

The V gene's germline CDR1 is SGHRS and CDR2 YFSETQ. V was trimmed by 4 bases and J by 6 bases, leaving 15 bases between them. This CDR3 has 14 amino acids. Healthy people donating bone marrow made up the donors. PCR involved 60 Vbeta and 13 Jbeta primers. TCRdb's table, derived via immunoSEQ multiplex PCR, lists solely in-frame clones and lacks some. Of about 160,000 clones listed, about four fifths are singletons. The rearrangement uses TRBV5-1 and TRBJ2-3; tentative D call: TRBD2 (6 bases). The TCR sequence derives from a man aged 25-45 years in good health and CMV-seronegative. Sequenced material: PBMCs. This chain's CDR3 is CASSPGLQRDTQYF. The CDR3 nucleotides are TGCGCCAGCAGCCCGGGACTGCAACGGGATACGCAGTATTTT.